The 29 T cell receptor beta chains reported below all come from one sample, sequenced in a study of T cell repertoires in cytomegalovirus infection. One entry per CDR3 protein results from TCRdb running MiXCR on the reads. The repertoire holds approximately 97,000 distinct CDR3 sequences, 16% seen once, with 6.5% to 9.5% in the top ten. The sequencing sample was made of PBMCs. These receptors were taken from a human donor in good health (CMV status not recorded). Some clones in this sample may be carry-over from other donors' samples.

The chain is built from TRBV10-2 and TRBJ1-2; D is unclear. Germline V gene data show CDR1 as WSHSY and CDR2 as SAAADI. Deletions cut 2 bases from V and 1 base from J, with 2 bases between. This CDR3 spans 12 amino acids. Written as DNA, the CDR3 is TGCGCCAGCAGTGAGGGTAACTATGGCTACACCTTC. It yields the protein CASSEGNYGYTF.

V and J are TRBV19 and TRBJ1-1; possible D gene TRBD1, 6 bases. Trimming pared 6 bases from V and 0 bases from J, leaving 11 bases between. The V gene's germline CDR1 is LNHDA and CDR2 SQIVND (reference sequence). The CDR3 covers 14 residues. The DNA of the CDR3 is TGTGCCAGTAGAAAGGGACAAATGAACACTGAAGCTTTCTTT. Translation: CASRKGQMNTEAFF.

CDR3 amino acids: CASSSRLKPQHF. CDR3 DNA: TGTGCCAGCAGTTCCCGTTTGAAGCCCCAGCATTTT. The V call is TRBV28, the J call TRBJ1-5; D gene unclear. Germline V gene sequence: CDR1 MDHEN, CDR2 SYDVKM. The CDR3 runs to 12 residues. Trimming shortened V by 4 bases and J by 8 bases, and 9 bases separated the two germline ends.

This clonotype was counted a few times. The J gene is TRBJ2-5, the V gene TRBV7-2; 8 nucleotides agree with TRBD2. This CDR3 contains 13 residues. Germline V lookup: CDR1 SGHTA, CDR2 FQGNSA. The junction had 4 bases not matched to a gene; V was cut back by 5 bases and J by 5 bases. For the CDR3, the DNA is TGTGCCAGCAGCCGGGAGGGGTTGGAGACCCAGTACTTC. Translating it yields CASSREGLETQYF.

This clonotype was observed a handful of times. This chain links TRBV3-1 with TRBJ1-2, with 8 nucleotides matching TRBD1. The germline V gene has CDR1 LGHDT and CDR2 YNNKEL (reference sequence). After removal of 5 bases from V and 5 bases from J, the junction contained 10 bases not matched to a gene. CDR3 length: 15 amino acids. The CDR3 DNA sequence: TGTGCCAGCAGCACTGGACAGGGAGAAGGGTATGGCTACACCTTC. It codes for CASSTGQGEGYGYTF.

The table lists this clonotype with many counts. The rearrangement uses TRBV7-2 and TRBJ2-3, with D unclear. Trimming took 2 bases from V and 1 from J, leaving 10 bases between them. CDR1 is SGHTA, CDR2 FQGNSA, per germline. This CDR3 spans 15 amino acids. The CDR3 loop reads CASSLNRLGTDTQYF. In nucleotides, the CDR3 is TGTGCCAGCAGCTTAAACCGCCTGGGCACAGATACGCAGTATTTT.

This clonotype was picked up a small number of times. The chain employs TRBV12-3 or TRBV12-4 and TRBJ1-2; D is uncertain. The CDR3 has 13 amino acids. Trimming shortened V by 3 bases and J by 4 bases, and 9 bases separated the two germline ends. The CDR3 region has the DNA TGTGCCAGCAGTTTCGTCCGGGGCTATGGCTACACCTTC. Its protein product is CASSFVRGYGYTF.

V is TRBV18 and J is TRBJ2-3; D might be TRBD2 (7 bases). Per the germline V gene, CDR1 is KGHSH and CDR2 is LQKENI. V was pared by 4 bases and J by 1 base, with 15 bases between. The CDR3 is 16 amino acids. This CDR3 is CASSQGRGGRTDTQYF. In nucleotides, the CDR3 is TGTGCCAGCTCACAGGGTAGGGGGGGCCGCACAGATACGCAGTATTTT. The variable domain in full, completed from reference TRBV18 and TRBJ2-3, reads NAGVMQNPRHLVRRRGQEARLRCSPMKGHSHVYWYRQLPEEGLKFMVYLQKENIIDESGMPKERFSAEFPKEGPSILRIQQVVRGDSAAYFCASSQGRGGRTDTQYFGPGTRLTVL.

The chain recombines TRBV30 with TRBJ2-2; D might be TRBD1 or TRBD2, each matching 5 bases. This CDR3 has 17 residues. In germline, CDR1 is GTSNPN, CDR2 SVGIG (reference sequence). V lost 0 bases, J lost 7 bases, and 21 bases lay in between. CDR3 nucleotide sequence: TGTGCCTGGAGTGTAACCCTTCCAGGGACCGTAGGCGGGGAGCTGTTTTTT. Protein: CAWSVTLPGTVGGELFF.

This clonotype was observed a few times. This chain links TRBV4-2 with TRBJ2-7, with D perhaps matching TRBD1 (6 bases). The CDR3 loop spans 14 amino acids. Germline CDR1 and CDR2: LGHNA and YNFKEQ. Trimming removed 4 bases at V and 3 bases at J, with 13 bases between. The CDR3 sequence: CASSPTQGLYEQYF. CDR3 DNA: TGTGCCAGCAGCCCAACACAGGGCCTCTACGAGCAGTACTTC.

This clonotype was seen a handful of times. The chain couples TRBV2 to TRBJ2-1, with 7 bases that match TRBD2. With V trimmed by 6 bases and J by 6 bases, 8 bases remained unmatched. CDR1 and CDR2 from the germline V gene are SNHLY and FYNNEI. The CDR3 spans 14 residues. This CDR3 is CASSPTSAANEQFF. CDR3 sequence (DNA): TGTGCCAGCAGCCCAACTAGCGCCGCCAATGAGCAGTTCTTC.

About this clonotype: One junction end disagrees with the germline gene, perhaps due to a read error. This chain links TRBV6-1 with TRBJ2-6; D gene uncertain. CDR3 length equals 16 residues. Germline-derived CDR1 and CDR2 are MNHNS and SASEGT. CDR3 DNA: TGTGCGAGCAGTGTCGCGAGAAACTCTGGGGCCAACGTCCTGACTTTC. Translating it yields CASSVARNSGANVLTF.

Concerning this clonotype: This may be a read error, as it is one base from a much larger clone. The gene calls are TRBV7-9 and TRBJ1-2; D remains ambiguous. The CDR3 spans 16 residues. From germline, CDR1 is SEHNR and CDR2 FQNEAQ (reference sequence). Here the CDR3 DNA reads TGTGTCAGCAGCTTAGACGGCAGGAGTTCTAACTATGGCTACACCTTC. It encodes CVSSLDGRSSNYGYTF. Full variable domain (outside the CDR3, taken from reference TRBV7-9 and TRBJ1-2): DTGVSQNPRHKITKRGQNVTFRCDPISEHNRLYWYRQTLGQGPEFLTYFQNEAQLEKSRLLSDRFSAERPKGSFSTLEIQRTEQGDSAMYLCVSSLDGRSSNYGYTFGSGTRLTVV.

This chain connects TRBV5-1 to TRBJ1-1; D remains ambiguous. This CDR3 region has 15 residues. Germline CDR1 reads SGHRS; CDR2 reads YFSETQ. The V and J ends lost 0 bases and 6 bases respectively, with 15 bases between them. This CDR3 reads CASSLVPGPNAEAFF. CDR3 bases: TGCGCCAGCAGCTTGGTTCCAGGACCTAACGCTGAAGCTTTCTTT.

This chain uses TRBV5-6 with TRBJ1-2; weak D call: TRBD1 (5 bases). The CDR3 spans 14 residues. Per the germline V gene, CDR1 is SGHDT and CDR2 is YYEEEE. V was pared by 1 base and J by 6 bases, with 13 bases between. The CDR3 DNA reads TGTGCCAGCAGCTTGCTCGGGACCTACCATGGCTACACCTTC. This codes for CASSLLGTYHGYTF.

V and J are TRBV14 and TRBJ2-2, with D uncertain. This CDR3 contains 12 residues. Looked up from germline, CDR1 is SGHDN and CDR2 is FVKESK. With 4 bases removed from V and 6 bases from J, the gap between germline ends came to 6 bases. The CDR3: CASSLGSGELFF. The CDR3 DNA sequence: TGTGCCAGCAGCCTGGGATCCGGGGAGCTGTTTTTT.

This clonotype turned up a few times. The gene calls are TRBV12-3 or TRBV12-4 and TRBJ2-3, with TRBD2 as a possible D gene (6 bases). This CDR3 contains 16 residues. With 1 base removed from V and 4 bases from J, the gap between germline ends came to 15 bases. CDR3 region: CASSLGTGSGADTQYF. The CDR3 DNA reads TGTGCCAGCAGTTTAGGTACCGGGAGCGGTGCAGATACGCAGTATTTT.

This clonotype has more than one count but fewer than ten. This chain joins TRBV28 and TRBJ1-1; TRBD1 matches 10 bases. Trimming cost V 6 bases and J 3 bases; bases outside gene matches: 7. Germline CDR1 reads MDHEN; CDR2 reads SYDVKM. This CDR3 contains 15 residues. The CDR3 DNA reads TGTGCCAGCAGCCATCGGACAGGGGGGGACACTGAAGCTTTCTTT. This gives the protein CASSHRTGGDTEAFF.

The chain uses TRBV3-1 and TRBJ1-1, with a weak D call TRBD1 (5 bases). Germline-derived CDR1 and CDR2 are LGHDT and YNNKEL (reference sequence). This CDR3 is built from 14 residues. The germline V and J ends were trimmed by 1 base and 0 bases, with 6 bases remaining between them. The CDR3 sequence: CASSQGTLNTEAFF. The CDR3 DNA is TGTGCCAGCAGCCAAGGGACATTGAACACTGAAGCTTTCTTT.

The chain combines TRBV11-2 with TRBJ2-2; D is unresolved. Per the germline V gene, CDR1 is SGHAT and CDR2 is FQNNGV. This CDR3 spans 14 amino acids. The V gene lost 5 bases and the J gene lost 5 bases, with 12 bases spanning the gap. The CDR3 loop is CASSLVRSTGELFF. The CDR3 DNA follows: TGTGCCAGCAGCCTCGTGAGGTCAACCGGGGAGCTGTTTTTT.

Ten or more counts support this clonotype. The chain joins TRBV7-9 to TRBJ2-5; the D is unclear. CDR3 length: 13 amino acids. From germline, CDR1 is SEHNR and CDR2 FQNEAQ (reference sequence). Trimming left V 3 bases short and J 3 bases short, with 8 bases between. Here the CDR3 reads CASSFAAEETQYF. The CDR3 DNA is TGTGCCAGCAGCTTCGCAGCCGAAGAGACCCAGTACTTC. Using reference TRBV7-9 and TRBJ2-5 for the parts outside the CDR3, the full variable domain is DTGVSQNPRHKITKRGQNVTFRCDPISEHNRLYWYRQTLGQGPEFLTYFQNEAQLEKSRLLSDRFSAERPKGSFSTLEIQRTEQGDSAMYLCASSFAAEETQYFGPGTRLLVL.

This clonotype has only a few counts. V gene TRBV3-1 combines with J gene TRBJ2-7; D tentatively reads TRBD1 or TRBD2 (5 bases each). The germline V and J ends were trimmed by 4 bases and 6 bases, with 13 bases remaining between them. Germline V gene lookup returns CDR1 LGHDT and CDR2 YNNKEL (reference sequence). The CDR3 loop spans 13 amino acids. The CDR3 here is CASSPSPGREQYF. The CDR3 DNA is TGTGCCAGCAGCCCGAGCCCGGGACGCGAGCAGTACTTC.

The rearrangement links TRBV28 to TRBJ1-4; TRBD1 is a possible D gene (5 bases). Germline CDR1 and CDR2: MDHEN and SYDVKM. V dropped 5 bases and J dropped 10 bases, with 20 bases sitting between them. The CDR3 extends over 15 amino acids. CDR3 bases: TGTGCCAGCAGTGTAGGTGGGGGATTGATGGGAAAACTGTTTTTT. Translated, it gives CASSVGGGLMGKLFF.

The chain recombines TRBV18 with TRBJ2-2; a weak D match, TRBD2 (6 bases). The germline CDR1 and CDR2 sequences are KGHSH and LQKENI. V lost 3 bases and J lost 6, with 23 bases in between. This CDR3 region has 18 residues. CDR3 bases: TGTGCCAGCTCACCGAAACGAGTCGGGGACTCTAAGGCCGGGGAGCTGTTTTTT. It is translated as CASSPKRVGDSKAGELFF.

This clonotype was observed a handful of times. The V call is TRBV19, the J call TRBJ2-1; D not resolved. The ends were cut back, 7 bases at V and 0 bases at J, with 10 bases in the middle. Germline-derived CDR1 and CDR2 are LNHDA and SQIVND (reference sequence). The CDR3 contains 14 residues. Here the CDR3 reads CASKRLDSYNEQFF. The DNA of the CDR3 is TGTGCCAGTAAAAGGTTAGACTCCTACAATGAGCAGTTCTTC.

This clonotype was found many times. The CDR3 here is CASSLYQGSGNQPQHF. The CDR3 region has the DNA TGTGCCAGCAGCCTATACCAGGGTTCCGGCAATCAGCCCCAGCATTTT. The chain employs TRBV7-8 and TRBJ1-5, with D maybe TRBD1 (5 bases). CDR3 length: 16 amino acids. Trimming shortened V by 5 bases and J by 2 bases, and 16 bases separated the two germline ends. CDR1 SGHVS and CDR2 FQNEAQ come from the germline V gene.

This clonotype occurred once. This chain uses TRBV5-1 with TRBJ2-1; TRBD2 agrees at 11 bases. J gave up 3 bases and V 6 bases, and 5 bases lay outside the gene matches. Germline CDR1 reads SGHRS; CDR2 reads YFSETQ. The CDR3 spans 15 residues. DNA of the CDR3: TGCGCCAGCACTAGCGGGGGGAATAACTACAATGAGCAGTTCTTC. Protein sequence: CASTSGGNNYNEQFF.

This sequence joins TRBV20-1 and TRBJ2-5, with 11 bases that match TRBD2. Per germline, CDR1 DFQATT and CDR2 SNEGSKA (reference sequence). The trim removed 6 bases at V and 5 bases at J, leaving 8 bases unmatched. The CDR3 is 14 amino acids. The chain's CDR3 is CSAMLAGGGETQYF. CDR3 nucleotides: TGCAGTGCGATGCTAGCGGGGGGCGGGGAGACCCAGTACTTC.

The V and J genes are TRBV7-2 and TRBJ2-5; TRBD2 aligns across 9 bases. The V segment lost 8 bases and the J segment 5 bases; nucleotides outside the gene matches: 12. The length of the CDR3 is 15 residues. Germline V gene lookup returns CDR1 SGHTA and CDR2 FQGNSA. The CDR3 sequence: CASRGGGRGGETQYF. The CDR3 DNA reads TGTGCCAGCCGCGGGGGGGGGAGGGGGGGTGAGACCCAGTACTTC.